This T cell receptor (beta chain) was profiled in a study of blood T cell repertoires in COVID-19. Study-wide context: Samples taken during acute and convalescent COVID-19 were collected in the United States, Italy and Spain. PBMCs, B-cell-depleted T cells, or T cells were the source of the cDNA or gDNA that made up the material.

In the original workflow: The authors estimated nucleated cell counts from reference gene primer amplification. Sequencing used immunoSEQ multiplex PCR; TCRdb keeps in-frame clones, though not all of them. That table supplies the V and J calls and clone size; D and trimming were determined from the DNA. The sample has some 65,000 clones; about 85% are singletons. This CDR3 contains 14 residues. In germline, CDR1 is SNHLY, CDR2 FYNNEI. V was shortened by 8 bases and J by 0 bases, with 8 bases between the two germline ends. The source is a man older than 75 with acute or convalescent COVID-19. Input material: peripheral blood. The chain has TRBV2 and TRBJ2-6; D is undetermined. The CDR3 bases are TGTGCCAGCCGCCTAGTCTCTGGGGCCAACGTCCTGACTTTC. It yields the protein CASRLVSGANVLTF. Full variable domain (rest looked up from reference TRBV2 and TRBJ2-6): EPEVTQTPSHQVTQMGQEVILRCVPISNHLYFYWYRQILGQKVEFLVSFYNNEISEKSEIFDDQFSVERPDGSNFTLKIRSTKLEDSAMYFCASRLVSGANVLTFGAGSRLTVL.